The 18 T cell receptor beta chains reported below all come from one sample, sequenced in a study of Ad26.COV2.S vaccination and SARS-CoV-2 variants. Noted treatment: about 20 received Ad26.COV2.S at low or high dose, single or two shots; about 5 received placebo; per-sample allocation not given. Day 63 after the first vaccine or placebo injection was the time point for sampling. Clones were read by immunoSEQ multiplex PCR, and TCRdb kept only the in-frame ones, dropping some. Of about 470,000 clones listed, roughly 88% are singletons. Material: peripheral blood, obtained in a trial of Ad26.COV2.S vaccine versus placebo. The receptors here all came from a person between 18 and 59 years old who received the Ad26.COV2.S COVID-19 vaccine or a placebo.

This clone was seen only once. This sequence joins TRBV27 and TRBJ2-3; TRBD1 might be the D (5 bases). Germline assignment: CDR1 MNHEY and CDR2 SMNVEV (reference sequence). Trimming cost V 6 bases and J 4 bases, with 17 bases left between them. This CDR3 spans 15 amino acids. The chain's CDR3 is CASRPSGYGADTQYF. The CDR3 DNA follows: TGTGCCAGCAGACCTTCAGGGTATGGCGCAGATACGCAGTATTTT.

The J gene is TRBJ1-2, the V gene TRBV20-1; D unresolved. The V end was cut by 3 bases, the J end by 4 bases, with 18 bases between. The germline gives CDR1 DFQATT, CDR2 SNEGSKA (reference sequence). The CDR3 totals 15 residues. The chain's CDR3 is CSASLSGSRSYGYTF. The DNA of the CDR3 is TGCAGTGCTAGTCTGTCCGGCAGCCGCTCCTATGGCTACACCTTC.

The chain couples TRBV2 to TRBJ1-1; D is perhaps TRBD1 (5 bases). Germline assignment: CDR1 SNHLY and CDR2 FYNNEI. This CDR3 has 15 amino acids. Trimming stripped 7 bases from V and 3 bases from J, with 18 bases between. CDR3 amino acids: CASTPWRDSDTEAFF. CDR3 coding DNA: TGTGCCAGCACCCCCTGGAGGGACTCAGACACTGAAGCTTTCTTT.

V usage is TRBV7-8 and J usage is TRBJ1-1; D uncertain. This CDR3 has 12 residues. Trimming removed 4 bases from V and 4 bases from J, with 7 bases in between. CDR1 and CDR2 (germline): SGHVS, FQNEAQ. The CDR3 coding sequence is TGTGCCAGCAGCTCGATTGGCACTGAAGCTTTCTTT. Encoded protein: CASSSIGTEAFF.

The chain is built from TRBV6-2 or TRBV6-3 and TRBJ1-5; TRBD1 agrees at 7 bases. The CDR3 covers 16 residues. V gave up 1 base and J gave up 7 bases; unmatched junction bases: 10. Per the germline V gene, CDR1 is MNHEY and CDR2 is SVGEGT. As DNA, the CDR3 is TGTGCCAGCAGTTACTTAGGCAGGGGGATTATGCAGCCCCAGCATTTT. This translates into CASSYLGRGIMQPQHF.

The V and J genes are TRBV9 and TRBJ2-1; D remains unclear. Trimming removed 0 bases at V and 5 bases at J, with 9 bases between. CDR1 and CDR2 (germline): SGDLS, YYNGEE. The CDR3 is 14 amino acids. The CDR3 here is CASSVAPVHNEQFF. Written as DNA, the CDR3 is TGTGCCAGCAGCGTAGCTCCCGTGCACAATGAGCAGTTCTTC.

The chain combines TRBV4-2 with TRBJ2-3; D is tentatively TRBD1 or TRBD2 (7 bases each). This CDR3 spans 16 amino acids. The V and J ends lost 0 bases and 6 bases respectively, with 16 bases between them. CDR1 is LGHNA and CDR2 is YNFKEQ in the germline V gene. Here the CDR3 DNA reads TGTGCCAGCAGCCAAGAAGGGGGCGGGAGCGGGGATACGCAGTATTTT. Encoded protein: CASSQEGGGSGDTQYF.

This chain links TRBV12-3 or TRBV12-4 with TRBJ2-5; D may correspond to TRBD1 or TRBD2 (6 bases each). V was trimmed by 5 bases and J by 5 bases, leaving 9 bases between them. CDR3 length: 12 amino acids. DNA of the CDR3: TGTGCCAGCAGTCGGGGGCAGGAGACCCAGTACTTC. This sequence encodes CASSRGQETQYF.

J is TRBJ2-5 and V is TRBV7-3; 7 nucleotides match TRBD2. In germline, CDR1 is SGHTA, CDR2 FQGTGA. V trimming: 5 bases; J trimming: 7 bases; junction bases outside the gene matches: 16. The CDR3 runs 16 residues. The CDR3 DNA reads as TGTGCCAGCAGCAAGGAGCAAGCGGGATCCCGGAGGACCCAGTACTTC. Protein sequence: CASSKEQAGSRRTQYF.

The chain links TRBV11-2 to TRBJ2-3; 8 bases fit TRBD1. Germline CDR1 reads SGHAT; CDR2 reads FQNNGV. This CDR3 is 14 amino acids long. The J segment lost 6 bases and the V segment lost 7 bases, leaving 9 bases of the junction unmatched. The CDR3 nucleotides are TGTGCCAGCAACATACTAACAGGGGGGGATACGCAGTATTTT. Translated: CASNILTGGDTQYF.

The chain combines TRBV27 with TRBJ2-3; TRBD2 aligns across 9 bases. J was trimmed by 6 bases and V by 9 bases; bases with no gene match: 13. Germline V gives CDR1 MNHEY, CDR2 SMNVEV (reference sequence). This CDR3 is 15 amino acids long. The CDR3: CASRGTSRSWDTQYF. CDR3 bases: TGTGCCAGTCGCGGGACTAGCAGATCATGGGATACGCAGTATTTT.

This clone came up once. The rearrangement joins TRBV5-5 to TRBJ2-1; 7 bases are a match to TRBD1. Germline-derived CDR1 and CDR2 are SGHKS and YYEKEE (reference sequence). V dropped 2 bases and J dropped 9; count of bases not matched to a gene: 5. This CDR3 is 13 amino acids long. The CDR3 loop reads CASSLGTVGEQFF. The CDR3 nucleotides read TGTGCCAGCAGCTTAGGGACAGTTGGTGAGCAGTTCTTC.

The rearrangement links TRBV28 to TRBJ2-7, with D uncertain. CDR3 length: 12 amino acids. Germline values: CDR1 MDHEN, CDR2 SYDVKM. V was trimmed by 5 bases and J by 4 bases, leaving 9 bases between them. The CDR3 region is CASSPNFYEQYF. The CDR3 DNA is TGTGCCAGCAGTCCCAACTTTTACGAGCAGTACTTC.

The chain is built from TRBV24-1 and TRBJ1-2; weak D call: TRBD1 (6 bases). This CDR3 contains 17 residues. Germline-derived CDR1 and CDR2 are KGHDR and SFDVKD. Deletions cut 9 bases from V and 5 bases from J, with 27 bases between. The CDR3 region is CATLLNRALGGFYGYTF. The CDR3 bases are TGTGCCACCCTTCTTAACAGGGCCTTGGGCGGGTTTTATGGCTACACCTTC.

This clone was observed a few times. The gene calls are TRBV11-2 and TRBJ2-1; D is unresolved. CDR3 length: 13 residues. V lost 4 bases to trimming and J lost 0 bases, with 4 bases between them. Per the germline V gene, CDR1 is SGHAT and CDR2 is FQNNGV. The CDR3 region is CASSSYSYNEQFF. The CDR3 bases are TGTGCCAGCAGCTCTTACTCCTACAATGAGCAGTTCTTC. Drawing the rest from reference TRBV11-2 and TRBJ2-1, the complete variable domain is EAGVAQSPRYKIIEKRQSVAFWCNPISGHATLYWYQQILGQGPKLLIQFQNNGVVDDSQLPKDRFSAERLKGVDSTLKIQPAKLEDSAVYLCASSSYSYNEQFFGPGTRLTVL.

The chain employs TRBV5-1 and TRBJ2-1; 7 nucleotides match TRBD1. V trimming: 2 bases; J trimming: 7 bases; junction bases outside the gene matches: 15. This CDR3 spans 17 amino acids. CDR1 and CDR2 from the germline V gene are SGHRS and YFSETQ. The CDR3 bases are TGCGCCAGCAGCTTTTCCACACTAGGGGGCAACTGGAATGAGCAGTTCTTC. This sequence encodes CASSFSTLGGNWNEQFF.

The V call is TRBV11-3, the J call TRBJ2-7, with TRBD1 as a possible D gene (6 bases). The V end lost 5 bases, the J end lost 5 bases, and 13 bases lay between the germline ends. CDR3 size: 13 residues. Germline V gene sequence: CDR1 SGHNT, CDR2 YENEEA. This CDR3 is CASSLEGGHEQYF. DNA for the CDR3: TGTGCCAGCAGCCTGGAAGGGGGACACGAGCAGTACTTC.

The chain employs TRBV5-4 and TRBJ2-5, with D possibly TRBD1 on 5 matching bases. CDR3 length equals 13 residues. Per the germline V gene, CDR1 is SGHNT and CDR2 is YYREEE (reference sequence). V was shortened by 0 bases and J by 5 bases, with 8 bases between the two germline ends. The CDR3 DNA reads TGTGCCAGCAGCTTGGTGGGGCGGGAGACCCAGTACTTC. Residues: CASSLVGRETQYF.